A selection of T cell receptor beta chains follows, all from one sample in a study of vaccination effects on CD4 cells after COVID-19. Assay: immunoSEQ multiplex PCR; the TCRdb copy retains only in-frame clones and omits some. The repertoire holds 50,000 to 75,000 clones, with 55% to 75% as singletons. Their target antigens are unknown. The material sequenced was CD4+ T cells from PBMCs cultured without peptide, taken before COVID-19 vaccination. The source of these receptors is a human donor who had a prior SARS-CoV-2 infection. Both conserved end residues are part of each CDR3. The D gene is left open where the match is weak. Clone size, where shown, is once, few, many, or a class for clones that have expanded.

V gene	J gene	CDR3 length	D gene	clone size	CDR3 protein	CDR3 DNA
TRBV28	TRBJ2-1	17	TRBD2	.	CASSLRRTSGSVNEQFF	TGTGCCAGCAGTTTACGGCGGACTAGCGGGAGTGTGAATGAGCAGTTCTTC
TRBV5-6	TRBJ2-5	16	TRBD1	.	CASSPARTGRFQTQYF	TGTGCCAGCAGCCCGGCGCGGACAGGAAGATTTCAGACCCAGTACTTC
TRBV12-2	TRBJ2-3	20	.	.	CASRLHRLAGGRASTDTQYF	TGTGCAAGTCGCTTACACAGACTAGCGGGAGGGCGGGCTAGCACAGATACGCAGTATTTT
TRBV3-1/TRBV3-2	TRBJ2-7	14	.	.	CASSPAAVNYEQYF	TGTGCCAGCAGCCCTGCTGCAGTAAACTACGAGCAGTACTTC
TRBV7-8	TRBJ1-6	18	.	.	CASSLATGGSTRNSPLHF	TGTGCCAGCAGCTTAGCCACGGGGGGGTCCACGCGTAATTCACCCCTCCACTTT
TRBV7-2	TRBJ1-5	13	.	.	CASSVVSWQPQHF	TGTGCCAGCAGCGTGGTTTCCTGGCAGCCCCAGCATTTT
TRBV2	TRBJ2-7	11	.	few	CASTRQYKQYF	TGTGCCAGCACCCGACAGTACAAGCAGTACTTC
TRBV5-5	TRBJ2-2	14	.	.	CASSLLGHTGELFF	TGTGCCAGCAGCTTGTTGGGGCACACCGGGGAGCTGTTTTTT
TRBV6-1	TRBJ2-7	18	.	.	CASSEKGQGWAGSYEQYF	TGTGCCAGCAGTGAAAAAGGTCAAGGGTGGGCGGGGTCCTACGAGCAGTACTTC
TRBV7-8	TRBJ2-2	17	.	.	CASSSRVGRRGTGELFF	TGTGCCAGCAGCTCTCGTGTGGGAAGGCGGGGCACCGGGGAGCTGTTTTTT
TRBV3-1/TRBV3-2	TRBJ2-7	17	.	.	CASSQGLGTLGFYEQYF	TGTGCCAGCAGCCAAGGCTTAGGGACCCTCGGATTTTACGAGCAGTACTTC
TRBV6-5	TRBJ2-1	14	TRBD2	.	CASKLANDYNEQFF	TGTGCCAGCAAACTAGCGAATGACTACAATGAGCAGTTCTTC
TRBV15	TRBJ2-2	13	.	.	CATSRDLTGELFF	TGTGCCACCAGCAGAGATCTAACCGGGGAGCTGTTTTTT
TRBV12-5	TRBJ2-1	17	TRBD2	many	CASGSGLAGVAYNEQFF	TGTGCTAGTGGTTCGGGACTAGCGGGAGTGGCCTACAATGAGCAGTTCTTC
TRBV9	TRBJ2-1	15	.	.	CASSVDGGDYNEQFF	TGTGCCAGCAGCGTAGATGGGGGAGATTACAATGAGCAGTTCTTC
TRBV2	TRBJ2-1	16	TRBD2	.	CASTRASGSTYNEQFF	TGTGCCAGCACACGCGCTAGCGGGAGCACTTACAATGAGCAGTTCTTC
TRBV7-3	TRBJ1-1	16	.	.	CASSLNAGLTAGEAFF	TGTGCCAGCAGCTTAAACGCGGGACTCACGGCCGGTGAAGCTTTCTTT
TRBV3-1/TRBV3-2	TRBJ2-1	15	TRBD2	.	CASSPTSGSYNEQFF	TGTGCCAGCAGCCCAACTAGCGGGAGCTACAATGAGCAGTTCTTC
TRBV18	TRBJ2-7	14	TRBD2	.	CASSPTSGRAAQYF	TGTGCCAGCTCACCAACTAGCGGGAGGGCCGCGCAGTACTTC
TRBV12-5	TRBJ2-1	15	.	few	CASGLAISSYNEQFF	TGTGCTAGTGGTTTGGCGATAAGCTCCTACAATGAGCAGTTCTTC
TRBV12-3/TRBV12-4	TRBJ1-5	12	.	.	CASTYSNQPQHF	TGTGCCAGCACCTACTCAAATCAGCCCCAGCATTTT
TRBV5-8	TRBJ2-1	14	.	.	CASLRGYSYNEQFF	TGTGCCAGCTTAAGGGGCTACTCCTACAATGAGCAGTTCTTC
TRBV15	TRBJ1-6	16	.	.	CATSSQRGGFNSPLHF	TGTGCCACCAGCAGCCAGCGGGGCGGGTTTAATTCACCCCTCCACTTT
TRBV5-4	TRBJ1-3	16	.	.	CASSISSPLSENTIYF	TGTGCCAGCAGCATTTCTTCTCCCCTGTCTGAGAACACCATATATTTT
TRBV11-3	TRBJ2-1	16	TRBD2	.	CASSSKSSGRYNEQFF	TGTGCCAGCAGCTCTAAATCTAGCGGGAGGTACAATGAGCAGTTCTTC
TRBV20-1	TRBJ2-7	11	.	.	CSAGAVYEQYF	TGCAGTGCTGGGGCCGTTTACGAGCAGTACTTC
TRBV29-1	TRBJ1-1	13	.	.	CSVVRWENTEAFF	TGCAGCGTAGTCAGGTGGGAGAACACTGAAGCTTTCTTT
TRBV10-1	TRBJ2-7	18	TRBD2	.	CASSVPGLAGGRPYEQYF	TGCGCCAGCAGTGTTCCGGGACTAGCGGGAGGGCGCCCTTACGAGCAGTACTTC
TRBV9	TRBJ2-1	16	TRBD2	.	CASSVTGTSGKRGQFF	TGTGCCAGCAGCGTGACCGGGACTAGCGGGAAAAGGGGGCAGTTCTTC
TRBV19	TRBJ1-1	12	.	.	CAISGRGTEAFF	TGTGCCATTTCAGGGCGTGGCACTGAAGCTTTCTTT
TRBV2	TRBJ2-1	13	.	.	CASSVTSFNEQFF	TGTGCCAGCAGTGTAACTAGCTTCAATGAGCAGTTCTTC
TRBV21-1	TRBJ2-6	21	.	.	CASYFQGPQGEHHSGANVLTF	TGTGCCAGCTACTTTCAAGGACCCCAGGGGGAACATCACTCTGGGGCCAACGTCCTGACTTTC
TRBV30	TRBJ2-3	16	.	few	CAWSSPGITSTDTQYF	TGTGCCTGGAGTTCCCCAGGGATTACTAGCACAGATACGCAGTATTTT
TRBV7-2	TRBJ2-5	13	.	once	CASSRGAEETQYF	TGTGCCAGCAGCCGAGGGGCGGAGGAGACCCAGTACTTC
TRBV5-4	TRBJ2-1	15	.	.	CASSGAVGLDNEQFF	TGTGCCAGCAGCGGGGCCGTCGGCCTCGACAATGAGCAGTTCTTC
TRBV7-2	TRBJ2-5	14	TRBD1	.	CASSQNTGEETQYF	TGTGCCAGCAGCCAGAACACAGGGGAAGAGACCCAGTACTTC
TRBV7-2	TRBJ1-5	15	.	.	CASSPRGLAGQPQHF	TGTGCCAGCAGCCCACGGGGGCTTGCGGGTCAGCCCCAGCATTTT
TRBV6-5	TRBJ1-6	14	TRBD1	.	CASCRTGLFEPLHF	TGTGCCAGCTGCAGGACAGGGCTATTCGAGCCCCTCCACTTT
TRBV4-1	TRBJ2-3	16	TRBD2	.	CASTREASGGINTQYF	TGCGCCAGCACCCGGGAAGCTAGCGGGGGGATAAATACGCAGTATTTT
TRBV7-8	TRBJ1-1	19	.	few	CASSLALTGRRKVDTEAFF	TGTGCCAGCAGCTTAGCCCTCACGGGCCGTCGGAAGGTGGACACTGAAGCTTTCTTT
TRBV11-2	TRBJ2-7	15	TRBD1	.	CASSLTGTGVYEQYF	TGTGCCAGCAGCCTAACCGGGACAGGGGTCTACGAGCAGTACTTC
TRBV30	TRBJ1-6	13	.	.	CAWSAEGYSPLHF	TGTGCCTGGAGCGCGGAGGGGTATTCACCCCTCCACTTT
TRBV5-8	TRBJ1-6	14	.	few	CASSAWGGRAPLHF	TGTGCCAGCAGCGCGTGGGGGGGCAGGGCACCCCTCCACTTT
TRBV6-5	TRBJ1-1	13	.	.	CASRMGVNTEAFF	TGTGCCAGCCGGATGGGGGTGAACACTGAAGCTTTCTTT